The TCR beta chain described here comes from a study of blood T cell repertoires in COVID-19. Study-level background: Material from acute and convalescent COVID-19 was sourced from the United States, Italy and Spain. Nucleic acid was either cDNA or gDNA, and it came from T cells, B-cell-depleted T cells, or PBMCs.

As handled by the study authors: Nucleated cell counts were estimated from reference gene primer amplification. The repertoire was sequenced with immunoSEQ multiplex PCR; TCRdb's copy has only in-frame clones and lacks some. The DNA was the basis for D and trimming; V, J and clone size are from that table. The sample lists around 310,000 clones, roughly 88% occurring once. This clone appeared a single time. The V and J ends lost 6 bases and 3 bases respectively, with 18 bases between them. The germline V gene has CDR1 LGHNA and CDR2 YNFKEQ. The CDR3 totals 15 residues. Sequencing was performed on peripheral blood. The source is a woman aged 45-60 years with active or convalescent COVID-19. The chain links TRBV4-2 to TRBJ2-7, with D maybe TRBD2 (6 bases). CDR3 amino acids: CASRHWRDERYEQYF. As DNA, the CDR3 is TGTGCCAGCAGACACTGGCGGGACGAACGCTACGAGCAGTACTTC.